The clone carrying this TCR beta chain has only a few counts. The target antigen is unknown. Conversion of TCR transcripts into cDNA relied on 5'RACE template switching, which added a universal primer site and UMIs. MiXCR, applied by TCRdb to the 5' RACE reads, yields one record per CDR3 protein. Of about 360,000 distinct CDR3 sequences in the sample, approximately 6% are singletons; the top ten hold around 16%. This record belongs to a study of T cells after yellow fever vaccination. On the study more broadly: Fractions of limited cellularity were prepared by means of SMART-Seq v4 Ultra Low Input. Study conclusions and caveats: Booster samples showed a return of most primary-vaccination clones (roughly 96% CD4, around 88% CD8).

CDR1 is SGHTA, CDR2 FQGNSA, per germline. CDR3 length: 16 amino acids. The J segment lost 4 bases and the V segment lost 1 base, leaving 6 bases of the junction unmatched. This receptor was identified in a man aged 25-40 years who received the YFV17D yellow fever vaccine. The V gene is TRBV7-2, the J gene TRBJ2-7, with 11 nucleotides matching TRBD2. The sequencing here drew on PBMCs, taken 5 days after the yellow fever booster vaccination. CDR3 in amino acids: CASSLGLLAGGYEQYF. The CDR3 DNA sequence: TGTGCCAGCAGCTTAGGGTTGCTAGCGGGAGGATACGAGCAGTACTTC. Looking up the rest from reference TRBV7-2 and TRBJ2-7 gives the full variable domain: GAGVSQSPSNKVTEKGKDVELRCDPISGHTALYWYRQSLGQGLEFLIYFQGNSAPDKSGLPSDRFSAERTGGSVSTLTIQRTQQEDSAVYLCASSLGLLAGGYEQYFGPGTRLTVT.